This TCR beta chain was documented in a study of cytomegalovirus exposure and HLA in healthy donors. Study-wide results and caveats: Judged likely to be a sequencing artifact was a cluster of highly shared sequence variants. One variant, a missense change in DCLRE1C, was linked in a later analysis to TCR beta V- and J-gene trimming.

V dropped 0 bases and J dropped 7 bases, with 15 bases sitting between them. Germline-derived CDR1 and CDR2 are LNHNV and YYDKDF (reference sequence). The CDR3 runs to 16 residues. The PCR employed 60 Vbeta primers together with 13 Jbeta primers. The method was immunoSEQ multiplex PCR; TCRdb's version includes in-frame clones alone and lacks a portion of them. This sample yields about 130,000 clones, of which over 65% are seen a single time; 1.9% belongs to the top ten. Sampled while nominally healthy, donors likely had unrecorded immune exposures. About this clone itself: As yet, its antigen is unknown.

The rearrangement uses TRBV15 and TRBJ1-4; no clear D gene. The sample comprised PBMCs. The origin of this receptor is a man aged 45 to 65 in good health and CMV-seronegative. CDR3 region: CATSRDSVRSGEKLFF. The DNA for the CDR3 is TGTGCCACCAGCAGAGATTCCGTTCGATCCGGTGAAAAACTGTTTTTT.